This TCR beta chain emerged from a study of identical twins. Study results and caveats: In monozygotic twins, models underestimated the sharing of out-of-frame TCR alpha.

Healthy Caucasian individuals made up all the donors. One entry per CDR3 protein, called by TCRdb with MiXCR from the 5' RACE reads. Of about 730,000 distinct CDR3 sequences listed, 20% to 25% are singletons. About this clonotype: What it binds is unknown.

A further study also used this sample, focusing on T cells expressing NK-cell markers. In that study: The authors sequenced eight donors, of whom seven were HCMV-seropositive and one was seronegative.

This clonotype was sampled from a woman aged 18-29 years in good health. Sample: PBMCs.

The CDR3, as DNA: TGTGCCATCAGTGAGTCCGGGGGGGGTGGCTCACCCCTCCACTTT. Translated: CAISESGGGGSPLHF. The chain employs TRBV10-3 and TRBJ1-6; D might be TRBD1 (5 bases). Germline V lookup: CDR1 ENHRY, CDR2 SYGVKD. The V end was cut by 0 bases, the J end by 10 bases, with 13 bases between. This CDR3 comprises 15 residues.